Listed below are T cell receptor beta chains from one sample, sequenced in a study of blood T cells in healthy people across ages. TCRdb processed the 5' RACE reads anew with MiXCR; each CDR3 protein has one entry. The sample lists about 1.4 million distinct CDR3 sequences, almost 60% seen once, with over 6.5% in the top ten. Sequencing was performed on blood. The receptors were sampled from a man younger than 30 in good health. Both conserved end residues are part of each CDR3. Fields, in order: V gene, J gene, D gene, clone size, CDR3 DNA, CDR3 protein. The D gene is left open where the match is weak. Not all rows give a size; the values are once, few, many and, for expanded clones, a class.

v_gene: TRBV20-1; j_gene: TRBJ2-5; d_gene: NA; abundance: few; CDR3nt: TGCAGTGCTAGAGATCCCCTCTGGGGGGAGCAAGAGACCCAGTACTTC; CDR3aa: CSARDPLWGEQETQYF
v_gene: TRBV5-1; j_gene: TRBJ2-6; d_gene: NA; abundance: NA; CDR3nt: TGCGCCAGCAGCTTGGAGGCCTCTGGGGCCAACGTCCTGACTTTC; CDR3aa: CASSLEASGANVLTF
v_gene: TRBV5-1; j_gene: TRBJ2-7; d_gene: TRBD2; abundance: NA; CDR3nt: TGCGCCAGCAGCGGAAATAGACTAGCGAGGGACCACAATGAGCAGTACTTC; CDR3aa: CASSGNRLARDHNEQYF
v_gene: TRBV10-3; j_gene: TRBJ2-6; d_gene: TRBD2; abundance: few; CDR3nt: TGTGCCATCAGTGAGGGACTAGCGGGAGGGCAAGGGGCCAACGTCCTGACTTTC; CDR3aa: CAISEGLAGGQGANVLTF
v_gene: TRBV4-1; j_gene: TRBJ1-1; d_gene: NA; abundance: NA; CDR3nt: TGCGCCAGCAGCCAAGACATGGGGGGCGCGGGAGCTTTCTTT; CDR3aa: CASSQDMGGAGAFF
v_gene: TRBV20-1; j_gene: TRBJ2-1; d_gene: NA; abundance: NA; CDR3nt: TGCAGTGCTAGAATCCAGGGTACTATCAATGAGCAGTTCTTC; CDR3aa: CSARIQGTINEQFF
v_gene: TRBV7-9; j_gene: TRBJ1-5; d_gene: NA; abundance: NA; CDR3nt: TGTGCCAGCAGCTTAGGTAAAGGACACCCAAATCAGCCCCAGCATTTT; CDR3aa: CASSLGKGHPNQPQHF
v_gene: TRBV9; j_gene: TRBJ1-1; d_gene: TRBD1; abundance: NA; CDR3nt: TGTGCCAGCAGCGAGCGACAGGGACGTGCTTTCTTT; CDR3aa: CASSERQGRAFF
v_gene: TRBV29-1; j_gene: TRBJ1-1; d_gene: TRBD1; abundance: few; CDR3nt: TGCAGCGTTGAAGCCCCGGACAGGGCCGCTGAAGCTTTCTTT; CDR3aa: CSVEAPDRAAEAFF
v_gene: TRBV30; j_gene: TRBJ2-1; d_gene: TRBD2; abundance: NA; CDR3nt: TGTGCCTGGAAAACCGGGACTAGCGGGAGTTCAGGCAACAATGAGCAGTTCTTC; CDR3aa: CAWKTGTSGSSGNNEQFF
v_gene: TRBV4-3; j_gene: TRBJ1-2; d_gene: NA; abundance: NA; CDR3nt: TGCGCCAGCAGCCAAGAATCGACGGTCCCGGGCTACACCTTC; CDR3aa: CASSQESTVPGYTF
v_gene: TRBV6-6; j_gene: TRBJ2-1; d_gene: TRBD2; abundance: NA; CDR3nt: TGTGCCAGCAGCCTAACTAGCGGGAGGATCGATGAGCAGTTCTTC; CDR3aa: CASSLTSGRIDEQFF
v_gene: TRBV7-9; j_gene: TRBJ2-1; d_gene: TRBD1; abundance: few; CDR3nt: TGTGCCAGCAGCTTAGCGGGCGGGACAGGGGTCAATGAGCAGTTCTTC; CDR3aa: CASSLAGGTGVNEQFF
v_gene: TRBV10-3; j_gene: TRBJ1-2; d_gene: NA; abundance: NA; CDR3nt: TGTGCCATCAGTGAGCATCTTCAGGGCTACACCTTC; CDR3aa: CAISEHLQGYTF
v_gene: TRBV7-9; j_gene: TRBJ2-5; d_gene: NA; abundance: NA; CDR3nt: TGTGCCAGCAGCTTAGGGCGAGCGGCACAAGAGACCCAGTACTTC; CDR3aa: CASSLGRAAQETQYF
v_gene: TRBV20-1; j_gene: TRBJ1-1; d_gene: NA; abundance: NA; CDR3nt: TGCAGATACCAAAGGCCGGACATGAACACTGAAGCTTTCTTT; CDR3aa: CRYQRPDMNTEAFF
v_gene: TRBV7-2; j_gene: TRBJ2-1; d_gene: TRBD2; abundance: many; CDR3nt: TGTGCCAGCAGCTTAACTAGCGGGACTTACAATGAGCAGTTCTTC; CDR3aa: CASSLTSGTYNEQFF
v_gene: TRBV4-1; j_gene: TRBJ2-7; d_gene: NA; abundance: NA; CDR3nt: TGCGCCAGCAGCCAAGTGGTGGGAGTGAGCTCCTACGAGCAGTACTTC; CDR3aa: CASSQVVGVSSYEQYF